One sample yielded the 10 T cell receptor beta chains listed below, sequenced in a study of tumor and adjacent non-tumor tissue in lung cancer. A modified ARM-PCR protocol with three rounds of nested PCR amplified TCRbeta. Each CDR3 protein is one row after TCRdb ran MiXCR on the multiplex PCR reads. The repertoire holds about 200,000 distinct CDR3 sequences, with 71% as singletons. RNA was extracted from bulk tissue without any cell sorting. The sequenced sample consisted of lung tumor tissue. All receptors come from a man aged 60 to 69 with non-small cell lung cancer.

Comments on this clonotype: A read error may explain this, as a much larger clone is one base away. This rearrangement joins TRBV29-1 to TRBJ2-1, with D unresolved. The CDR3 spans 10 residues. CDR1 SQVTM and CDR2 ANQGSEA come from the germline V gene. The CDR3 sequence is CSARYDEQFF. As DNA, the CDR3 is TGCAGCGCCCGCTACGATGAGCAGTTCTTC.

This sequence joins TRBV6-2 or TRBV6-3 and TRBJ1-2; TRBD1 matches 8 bases. With 5 bases clipped from V and 5 bases from J, the junction kept 10 bases outside the gene matches. The germline CDR1 and CDR2 sequences are MNHEY and SVGEGT. This CDR3 has 15 amino acids. DNA for the CDR3: TGTGCCAGCAGTCTGCGACAGGGGTTTAGTTATGGCTACACCTTC. Encoded protein: CASSLRQGFSYGYTF.

The chain is built from TRBV10-2 and TRBJ1-1; 7 positions agree with TRBD1. Germline trimming cut 10 bases from V and 5 bases from J; bases unmatched to any gene: 22. The CDR3 sequence is 17 residues long. Germline V lookup: CDR1 WSHSY, CDR2 SAAADI. The CDR3 DNA follows: TGCGCCACCTCATTCCAGGGGGACCCCGCCTTGCGGACTGAAGCTTTCTTT. Amino acids: CATSFQGDPALRTEAFF.

This clonotype was found a few times. The chain couples TRBV4-1 to TRBJ2-1, with 8 bases fitting TRBD1. CDR3 size: 17 residues. The V segment lost 1 base and the J segment 4 bases; nucleotides outside the gene matches: 9. Germline lookup yields CDR1 MGHRA and CDR2 YSYEKL. The CDR3: CASSQGLAGGGYNEQFF. The CDR3 DNA reads as TGCGCCAGCAGCCAAGGTTTGGCAGGGGGCGGGTACAATGAGCAGTTCTTC.

As regards this clonotype: This clone may be a read error of a much larger clone one base away. The chain has TRBV29-1 and TRBJ1-1; TRBD1 agrees at 7 bases. The germline gives CDR1 SQVTM, CDR2 ANQGSEA. The CDR3 loop spans 13 amino acids. After removal of 3 bases from V and 0 bases from J, the junction contained 1 base not matched to a gene. The CDR3 is CSVEGQMNTEAFF. CDR3 coding DNA: TGCAGCGTTGAGGGACAGATGAACACTGAAGCTTTCTTT. The full variable domain, its missing parts supplied by reference TRBV29-1 and TRBJ1-1, is SAVISQKPSRDICQRGTSLTIQCQVDSQVTMMFWYRQQPGQSLTLIATANQGSEATYESGFVIDKFPISRPNLTFSTLTVSNMSPEDSSIYLCSVEGQMNTEAFFGQGTRLTVV.

With regard to this clonotype: The final CDR3 position lacks the conserved phenylalanine or tryptophan, pointing to a likely read error. This chain's CDR3 is CASSLGATPFYNEQFI. The CDR3 DNA sequence: TGTGCCAGCAGCTTAGGGGCTACTCCGTTCTACAATGAGCAGTTCATC. J is TRBJ2-1 and V is TRBV11-2; D is unresolved. CDR3 length equals 16 residues. With 1 base removed from V and 3 bases from J, the gap between germline ends came to 13 bases. Germline V gives CDR1 SGHAT, CDR2 FQNNGV.

Note on this clonotype: Lacking the conserved final phenylalanine or tryptophan, this CDR3 likely reflects a read error. The chain combines TRBV20-1 with TRBJ1-2, with D possibly matching TRBD1 (5 bases). CDR3 size: 11 residues. Between the trimmed V and J ends, which lost 1 base and 10 bases, there was a span of 10 bases. Germline V CDR1 and CDR2: DFQATT, SNEGSKA (reference sequence). The CDR3 DNA sequence: TGCAGTGCTAGAGTAGGGGATGCCTACACCATC. It is translated as CSARVGDAYTI.

The V call is TRBV28, the J call TRBJ2-7, with D maybe TRBD1 (6 bases). The ends were cut back, 2 bases at V and 4 bases at J, with 15 bases in the middle. Germline CDR1 is MDHEN and CDR2 is SYDVKM. This CDR3 has 15 residues. This CDR3 reads CASSLPAGQPYEQYF. In nucleotides, the CDR3 is TGTGCCAGCAGTTTACCCGCCGGACAGCCTTACGAGCAGTACTTC.

On this clonotype: A clone one base away is much larger, so this may be a read error. This chain links TRBV4-2 with TRBJ1-1; 7 nucleotides agree with TRBD1. V lost 4 bases to trimming and J lost 0 bases; unmatched junction nucleotides: 5. The CDR3 loop spans 15 amino acids. Germline V CDR1 and CDR2: LGHNA, YNFKEQ. CDR3 DNA: TGTGCCAGCAGCCCTTCCGACAGGGTGAACACTGAAGCTTTCTTT. Protein product: CASSPSDRVNTEAFF.

As for this clonotype: A much larger clone differs by one base, so this may be a read error. The V call is TRBV10-2, the J call TRBJ2-1; 12 bases map to TRBD2. With 6 bases clipped from V and 7 bases from J, the junction kept 7 bases outside the gene matches. The CDR3 is made up of 15 amino acids. CDR1 is WSHSY and CDR2 is SAAADI in the germline V gene. The CDR3 nucleotides read TGCGCCAGCAGAACTAGCGGGGGGACGGGAAATGAGCAGTTCTTC. Its protein is CASRTSGGTGNEQFF.